This entry lists 6 T cell receptor beta chains sequenced from one sample in a study of EBV T-cell therapy then PD-1 blockade in nasopharyngeal carcinoma. Sequencing was performed with immunoSEQ multiplex PCR; in TCRdb, only in-frame clones are kept and a portion is missing. The profile shows around 19,000 clones, approximately 79% of them singletons. As to time point: 266 days after commencement of treatment, after nivolumab therapy. As for treatment: AdE1-LMPpoly-expanded autologous EBV-specific T-cell therapy followed by anti-PD-1 nivolumab. The antigens of these receptors remain unknown. The specimen was CD8+ T cells from blood, collected at roughly day 290 from a patient whose treatment included autologous EBV-specific T cells and nivolumab. The receptor source for this set is a man aged 35 to 55 with nasopharyngeal carcinoma.

This clone was detected once. The chain has TRBV29-1 and TRBJ2-5; no reliable D call. V was trimmed by 2 bases and J by 2 bases, leaving 3 bases between them. In germline, CDR1 is SQVTM, CDR2 ANQGSEA. This CDR3 contains 11 residues. In DNA, the CDR3 is TGCAGCGTTGAACAGCAAGAGACCCAGTACTTC. Its protein is CSVEQQETQYF.

The chain employs TRBV4-3 and TRBJ2-5, with TRBD2 identical over 7 bases. Germline-derived CDR1 and CDR2 are LGHNA and YSLEER. After removal of 0 bases from V and 1 base from J, the junction contained 8 bases not matched to a gene. The CDR3 is made up of 17 amino acids. The CDR3 sequence: CASSQDSAGTFQETQYF. The CDR3 DNA sequence: TGCGCCAGCAGCCAAGACTCAGCGGGGACCTTCCAAGAGACCCAGTACTTC.

The chain combines TRBV7-9 with TRBJ1-1; D is ambiguous. V gave up 1 base and J gave up 1 base, with 7 bases separating them. The germline gives CDR1 SEHNR, CDR2 FQNEAQ (reference sequence). This CDR3 comprises 14 residues. The chain's CDR3 is CASSLGRENTEAFF. DNA for the CDR3: TGTGCCAGCAGCTTAGGACGGGAGAACACTGAAGCTTTCTTT.

In its sample, this clone was seen a few times. The J gene is TRBJ1-5, the V gene TRBV5-1; no definite D call. V lost 2 bases and J 1 base, leaving 4 bases between the germline ends. Germline V gene data show CDR1 as SGHRS and CDR2 as YFSETQ. The CDR3 is made up of 13 amino acids. The CDR3 protein is CASSLGSNQPQHF. CDR3 DNA: TGCGCCAGCAGCTTAGGCAGCAATCAGCCCCAGCATTTT.

This clone was seen only once. The chain employs TRBV12-3 or TRBV12-4 and TRBJ1-4; no clear D. Trimming stripped 5 bases from V and 11 bases from J, with 9 bases between. This CDR3 comprises 11 residues. CDR3 DNA: TGTGCCAGCAGTGACCGGGAGAAACTGTTTTTT. As protein: CASSDREKLFF.

V is TRBV29-1 and J is TRBJ2-7, with TRBD2 matching over 7 bases. The CDR3 extends over 10 amino acids. In germline, CDR1 is SQVTM, CDR2 ANQGSEA. The trim removed 4 bases at V and 7 bases at J, leaving 1 base unmatched. The CDR3 sequence: CSVGGGEQYF. The CDR3 DNA follows: TGCAGCGTTGGCGGGGGTGAGCAGTACTTC.